This T cell receptor beta chain was captured by sequencing in a study of cytomegalovirus exposure and HLA in healthy donors. A word on this clone: What it recognizes is unknown.

The CDR3 contains 15 residues. V lost 1 base, J lost 0 bases, and 3 bases stayed unmatched. Germline values: CDR1 GTSNPN, CDR2 SVGIG (reference sequence). Regarding the study as a whole: The study assumed roughly uniform donor sequencing depth for presence/absence analyses.

In the PCR, 60 Vbeta and 13 Jbeta primers were used. Only in-frame clones appear in the TCRdb table, and some are missing; sequencing was by immunoSEQ multiplex PCR. This table lists 100,000 to 150,000 clones. The sequence was obtained from a man between 18 and 35 years old in good health and CMV-seronegative. Sequenced: PBMCs. V and J are TRBV30 and TRBJ2-3; 8 nucleotides match TRBD2. CDR3 sequence (DNA): TGTGCCTGGAGTGCGGGGGGGACTAGCACAGATACGCAGTATTTT. This translates into CAWSAGGTSTDTQYF.